This T cell receptor beta chain was found in a study of shared clonotypes between healthy human individuals. Comment on this clone: Its cognate antigen is unknown.

Repertoires were generated with immunoSEQ multiplex PCR, while TCRdb's copy carries only in-frame clones and drops some. This table holds millions of clones, just over 90% found once. Study-wide findings and caveats: Researchers found naive subsets generally carried larger estimated richness than memory subsets.

The CD4+ fraction was divided into a CD45RA+ naive subset and a CD45RA-negative memory subset. The sample taken for sequencing was naive CD4+ T cells from PBMCs. Documented subset: CD45RA+ positively selected. The source is a man between 18 and 29 years old in good health. Some clones in this sample may be carry-over from other donors' samples.

In DNA, the CDR3 is TGCGCCAGCAGTGTAGCGCCACCACCTCGATGGGCTTTCTTT. Translated, it gives CASSVAPPPRWAFF. This chain links TRBV10-1 with TRBJ1-1; D call uncertain. This CDR3 is built from 14 residues. V lost 4 bases, J lost 11 bases, and 20 bases lay in between. Germline loops: CDR1 WNHNN, CDR2 SYGVQD (reference sequence).